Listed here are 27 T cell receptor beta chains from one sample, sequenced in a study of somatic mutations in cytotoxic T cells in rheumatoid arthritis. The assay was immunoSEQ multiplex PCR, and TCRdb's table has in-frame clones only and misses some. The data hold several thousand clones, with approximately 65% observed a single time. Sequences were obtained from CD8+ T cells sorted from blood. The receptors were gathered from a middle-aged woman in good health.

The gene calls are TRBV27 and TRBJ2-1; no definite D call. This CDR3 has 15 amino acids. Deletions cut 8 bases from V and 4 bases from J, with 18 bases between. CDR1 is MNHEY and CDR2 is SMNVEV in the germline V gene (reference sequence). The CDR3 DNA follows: TGTGCCAGCGCATACTCCGGCGGAGCGTACAATGAGCAGTTCTTC. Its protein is CASAYSGGAYNEQFF.

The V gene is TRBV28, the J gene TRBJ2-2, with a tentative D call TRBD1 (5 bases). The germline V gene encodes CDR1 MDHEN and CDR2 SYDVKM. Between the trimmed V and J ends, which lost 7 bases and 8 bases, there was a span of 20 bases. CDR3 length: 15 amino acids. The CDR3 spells CASTPMAGAEGELFF. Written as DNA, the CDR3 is TGTGCCAGCACCCCCATGGCTGGGGCGGAGGGGGAGCTGTTTTTT.

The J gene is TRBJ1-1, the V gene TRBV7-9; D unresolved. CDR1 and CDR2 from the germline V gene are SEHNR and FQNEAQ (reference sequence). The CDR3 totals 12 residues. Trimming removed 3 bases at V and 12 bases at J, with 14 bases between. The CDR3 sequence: CASSLGGPHPFF. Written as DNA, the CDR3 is TGTGCCAGCAGCTTGGGAGGGCCCCACCCTTTCTTT.

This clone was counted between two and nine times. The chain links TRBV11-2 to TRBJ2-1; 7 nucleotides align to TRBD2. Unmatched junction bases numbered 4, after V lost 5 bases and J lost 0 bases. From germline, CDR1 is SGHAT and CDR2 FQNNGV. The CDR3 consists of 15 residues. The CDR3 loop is CASSREASSYNEQFF. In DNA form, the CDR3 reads TGTGCCAGCAGCCGGGAGGCCAGCTCCTACAATGAGCAGTTCTTC. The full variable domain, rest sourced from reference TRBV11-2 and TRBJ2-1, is EAGVAQSPRYKIIEKRQSVAFWCNPISGHATLYWYQQILGQGPKLLIQFQNNGVVDDSQLPKDRFSAERLKGVDSTLKIQPAKLEDSAVYLCASSREASSYNEQFFGPGTRLTVL.

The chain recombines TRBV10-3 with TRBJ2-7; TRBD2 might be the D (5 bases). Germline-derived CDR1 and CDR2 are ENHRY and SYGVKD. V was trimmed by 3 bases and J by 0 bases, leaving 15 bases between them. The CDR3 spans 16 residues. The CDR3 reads CAISDLEGSSSYEQYF. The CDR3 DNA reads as TGTGCCATCAGTGACCTAGAGGGCTCGAGCTCCTACGAGCAGTACTTC.

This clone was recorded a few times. The CDR3 sequence is CASSLVREANEQFF. The CDR3 DNA reads TGTGCCAGCAGCTTAGTGCGGGAGGCCAATGAGCAGTTCTTC. The chain recombines TRBV11-3 with TRBJ2-1; the match to TRBD2 covers 8 bases. CDR1 SGHNT and CDR2 YENEEA come from the germline V gene. The CDR3 runs 14 residues. V lost 1 base to trimming and J lost 6 bases; unmatched junction nucleotides: 2.

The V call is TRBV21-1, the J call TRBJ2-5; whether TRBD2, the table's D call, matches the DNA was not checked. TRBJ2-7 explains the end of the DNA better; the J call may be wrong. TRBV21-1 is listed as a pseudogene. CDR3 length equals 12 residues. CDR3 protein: CASSARVYEQYF. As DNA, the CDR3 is TGTGCCAGCAGCGCGCGGGTTTACGAGCAGTACTTC.

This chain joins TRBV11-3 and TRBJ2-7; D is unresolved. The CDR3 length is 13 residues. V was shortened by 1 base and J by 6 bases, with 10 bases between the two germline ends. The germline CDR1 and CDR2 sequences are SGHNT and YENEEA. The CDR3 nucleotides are TGTGCCAGCAGCTTAGGGGATATAGGCGAGCAGTACTTC. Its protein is CASSLGDIGEQYF.

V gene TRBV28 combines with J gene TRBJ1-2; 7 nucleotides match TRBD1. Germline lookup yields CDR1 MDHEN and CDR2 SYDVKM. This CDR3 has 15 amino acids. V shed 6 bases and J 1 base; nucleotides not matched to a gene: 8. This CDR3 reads CASSIQGRVNYGYTF. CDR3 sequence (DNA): TGTGCCAGCAGCATACAGGGGCGCGTTAACTATGGCTACACCTTC.

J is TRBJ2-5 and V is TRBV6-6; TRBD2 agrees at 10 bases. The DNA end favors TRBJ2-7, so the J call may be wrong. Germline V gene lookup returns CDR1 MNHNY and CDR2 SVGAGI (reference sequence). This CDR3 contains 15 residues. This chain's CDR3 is CASILSLAGNYEQYF. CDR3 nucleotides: TGTGCCAGCATTCTATCACTAGCGGGAAACTACGAGCAGTACTTC.

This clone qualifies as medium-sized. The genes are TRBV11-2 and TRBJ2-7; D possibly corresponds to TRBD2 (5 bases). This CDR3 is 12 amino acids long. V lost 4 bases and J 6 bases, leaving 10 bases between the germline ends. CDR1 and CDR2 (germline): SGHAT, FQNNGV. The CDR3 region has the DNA TGTGCCAGCAGCTCGAGGGCCGGCGAGCAGTACTTC. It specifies CASSSRAGEQYF.

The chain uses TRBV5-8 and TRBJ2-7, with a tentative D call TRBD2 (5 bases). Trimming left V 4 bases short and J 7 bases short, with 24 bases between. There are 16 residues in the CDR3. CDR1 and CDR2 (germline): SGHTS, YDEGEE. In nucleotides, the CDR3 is TGTGCCAGCAGCCCCCTGTCCGGGTTGACTACTTGGGAGCAGTACTTC. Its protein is CASSPLSGLTTWEQYF.

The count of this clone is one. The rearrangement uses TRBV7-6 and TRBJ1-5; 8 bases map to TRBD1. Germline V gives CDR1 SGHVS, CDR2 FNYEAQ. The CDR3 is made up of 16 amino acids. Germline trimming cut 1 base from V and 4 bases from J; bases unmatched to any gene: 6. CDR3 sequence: CASSLGTGNLNQPQHF. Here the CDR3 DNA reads TGTGCCAGCAGCTTAGGGACAGGGAACTTGAATCAGCCCCAGCATTTT.

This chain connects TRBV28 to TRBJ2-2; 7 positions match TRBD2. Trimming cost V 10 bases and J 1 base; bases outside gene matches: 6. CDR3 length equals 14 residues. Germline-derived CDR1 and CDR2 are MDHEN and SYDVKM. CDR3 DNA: TGTGCCACACTAGCGCCTGGGAACACCGGGGAGCTGTTTTTT. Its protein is CATLAPGNTGELFF.

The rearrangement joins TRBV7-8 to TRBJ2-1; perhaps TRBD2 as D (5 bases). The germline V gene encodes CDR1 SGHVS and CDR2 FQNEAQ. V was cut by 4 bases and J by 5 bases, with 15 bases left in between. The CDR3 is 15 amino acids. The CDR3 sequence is CASSWTPAAHNEQFF. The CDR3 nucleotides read TGTGCCAGCAGCTGGACTCCCGCCGCCCACAATGAGCAGTTCTTC.

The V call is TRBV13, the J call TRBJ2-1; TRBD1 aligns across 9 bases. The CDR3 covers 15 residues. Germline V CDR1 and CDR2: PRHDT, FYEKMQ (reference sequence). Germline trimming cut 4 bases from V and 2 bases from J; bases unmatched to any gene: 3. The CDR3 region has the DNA TGTGCCAGCAGCTCTACAGGGGGCACCTACAATGAGCAGTTCTTC. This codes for CASSSTGGTYNEQFF.

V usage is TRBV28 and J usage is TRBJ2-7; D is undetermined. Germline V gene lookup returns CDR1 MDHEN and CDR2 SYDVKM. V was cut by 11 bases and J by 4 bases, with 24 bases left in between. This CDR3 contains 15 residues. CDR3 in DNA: TGTGCCGCTGAGCAGATCCTAGGTGGGTATTACGAGCAGTACTTC. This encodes CAAEQILGGYYEQYF.

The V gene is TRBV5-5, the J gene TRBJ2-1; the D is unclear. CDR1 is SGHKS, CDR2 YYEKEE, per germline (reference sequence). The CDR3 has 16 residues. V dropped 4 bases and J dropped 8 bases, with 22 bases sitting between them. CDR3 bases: TGTGCCAGCAGCACTTCACACCTTGCGAATCTCGATGAGCAGTTCTTC. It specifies CASSTSHLANLDEQFF.

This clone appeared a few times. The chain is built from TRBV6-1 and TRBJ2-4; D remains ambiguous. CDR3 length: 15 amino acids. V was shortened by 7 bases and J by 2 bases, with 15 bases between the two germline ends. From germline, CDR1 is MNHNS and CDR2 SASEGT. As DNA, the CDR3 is TGTGCCAGCACTAAGGGATCACTGACCAAAAACATTCAGTACTTC. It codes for CASTKGSLTKNIQYF.

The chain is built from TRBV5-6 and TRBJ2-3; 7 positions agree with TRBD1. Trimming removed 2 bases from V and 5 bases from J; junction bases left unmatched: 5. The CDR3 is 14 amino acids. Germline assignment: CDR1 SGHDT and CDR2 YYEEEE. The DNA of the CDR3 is TGTGCCAGCAGCTTCGACAGGGTGGGAGATACGCAGTATTTT. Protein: CASSFDRVGDTQYF.

The CDR3 reads CASSLELAGASYNEQFF. CDR3 bases: TGTGCCAGCAGCTTAGAACTAGCGGGAGCCTCCTACAATGAGCAGTTCTTC. The chain employs TRBV7-2 and TRBJ2-1, with 11 bases that match TRBD2. CDR3 size: 17 residues. The ends lost 1 base at V and 0 bases at J; junction bases unmatched: 2. Looked up from germline, CDR1 is SGHTA and CDR2 is FQGNSA.

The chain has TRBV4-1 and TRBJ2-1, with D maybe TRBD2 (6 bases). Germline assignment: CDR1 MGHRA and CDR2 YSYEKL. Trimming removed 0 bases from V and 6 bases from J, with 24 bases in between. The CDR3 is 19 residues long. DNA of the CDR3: TGCGCCAGCAGCCAAGATCTGGGCAGCGGAATTGGGGGGATCAATGAGCAGTTCTTC. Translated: CASSQDLGSGIGGINEQFF.

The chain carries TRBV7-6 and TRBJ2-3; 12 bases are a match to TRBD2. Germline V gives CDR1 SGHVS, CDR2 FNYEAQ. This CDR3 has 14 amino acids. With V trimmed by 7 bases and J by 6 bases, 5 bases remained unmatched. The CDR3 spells CASTLAGGVDTQYF. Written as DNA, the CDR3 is TGTGCCAGCACCCTAGCGGGAGGGGTCGATACGCAGTATTTT. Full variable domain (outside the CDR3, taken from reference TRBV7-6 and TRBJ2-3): GAGVSQSPRYKVTKRGQDVALRCDPISGHVSLYWYRQALGQGPEFLTYFNYEAQQDKSGLPNDRFSAERPEGSISTLTIQRTEQRDSAMYRCASTLAGGVDTQYFGPGTRLTVL.

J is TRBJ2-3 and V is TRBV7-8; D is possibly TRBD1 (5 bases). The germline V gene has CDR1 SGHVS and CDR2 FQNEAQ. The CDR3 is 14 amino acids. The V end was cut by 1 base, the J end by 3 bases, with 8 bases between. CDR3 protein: CASSLEAGTDTQYF. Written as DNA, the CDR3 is TGTGCCAGCAGCTTAGAGGCAGGGACAGATACGCAGTATTTT.

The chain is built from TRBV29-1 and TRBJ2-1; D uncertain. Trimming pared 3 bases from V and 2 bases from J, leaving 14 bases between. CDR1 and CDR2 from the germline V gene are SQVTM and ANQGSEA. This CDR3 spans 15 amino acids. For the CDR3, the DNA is TGCAGCGTTGAGGAGCTCGGGTCCCCCTACAATGAGCAGTTCTTC. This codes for CSVEELGSPYNEQFF.

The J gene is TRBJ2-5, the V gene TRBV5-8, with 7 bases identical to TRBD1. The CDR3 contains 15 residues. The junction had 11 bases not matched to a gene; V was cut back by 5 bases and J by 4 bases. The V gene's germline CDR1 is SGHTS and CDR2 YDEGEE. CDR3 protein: CASRQTQGPLETQYF. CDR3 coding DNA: TGTGCCAGCAGACAAACACAGGGGCCTCTAGAGACCCAGTACTTC.

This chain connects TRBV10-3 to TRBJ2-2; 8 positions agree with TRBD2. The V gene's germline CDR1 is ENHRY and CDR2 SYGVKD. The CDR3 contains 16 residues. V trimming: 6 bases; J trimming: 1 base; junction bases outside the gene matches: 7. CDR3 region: CAISPHSGKNTGELFF. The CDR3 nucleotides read TGTGCCATCAGCCCACATAGCGGGAAGAACACCGGGGAGCTGTTTTTT.